This record covers a single T cell receptor beta chain. Measured with immunoSEQ multiplex PCR; TCRdb has only the in-frame clones, and not every one. The table has 55,000 to 70,000 clones, about nine tenths seen once. Per the germline V gene, CDR1 is MNHEY and CDR2 is SMNVEV (reference sequence). The CDR3 totals 19 residues. Trimming left V 0 bases short and J 6 bases short, with 26 bases between. These data belong to a study of T cell changes during pregnancy in multiple sclerosis. The TCR sequence derives from a female donor with multiple sclerosis, enrolled in a pregnancy study. The specimen was CD4+ T cells from peripheral blood mononuclear cells, collected after pregnancy. V usage is TRBV27 and J usage is TRBJ1-2; no firm D call. The chain's CDR3 is CASSLSPPSTPGMPDGYTF. The CDR3 nucleotides are TGTGCCAGCAGTTTATCTCCACCTTCCACCCCCGGGATGCCAGATGGCTACACCTTC.